These T cell receptor beta chains were read from a single sample in a study of cytomegalovirus exposure and HLA in healthy donors. Profiled with immunoSEQ multiplex PCR; TCRdb holds only in-frame clones, not every one. The data show about 140,000 clones, roughly 80% seen once. Sequencing used PBMCs. The origin of the receptors is a female donor in good health and CMV-seronegative. Each CDR3 is given with its conserved first and last residue. The D gene is left open where the match is weak.

j_call v_call d_call cdr3_aa
TRBJ2-3 TRBV9 NA CASSVGGPSTDTQYF
TRBJ2-7 TRBV6-1 NA CASLGPGKEQYF
TRBJ2-1 TRBV28 TRBD2 CASSISVAGANNEQFF
TRBJ2-1 TRBV29-1 TRBD2 CSVEPAGGYEQFF
TRBJ2-5 TRBV18 TRBD2 CASSPQLAGGSETQYF
TRBJ2-7 TRBV4-2 TRBD2 CASSQSLAGDEQYF
TRBJ1-5 TRBV7-9 NA CASSLGPNQPQHF
TRBJ1-3 TRBV7-6 NA CASSLGLGNTIYF
TRBJ2-7 TRBV4-1 NA CASSLQQTGPSHEQYF
TRBJ2-7 TRBV6-4 TRBD1 CASSDTEPGQGADPTSYEQYF
TRBJ2-7 TRBV4-1 TRBD1 CASSQNRGPYEQYF
TRBJ1-5 TRBV6-5 TRBD1 CASSYSRTGNQPQHF
TRBJ1-5 TRBV28 TRBD1 CASGQGNQPQHF
TRBJ2-1 TRBV27 TRBD1 CASRKGQSYNEQFF
TRBJ1-5 TRBV5-8 NA CASSLGTGPGTNQPQHF
TRBJ1-1 TRBV11-2 TRBD1 CASSVIQGTTEAFF
TRBJ2-1 TRBV19 NA CASSIVVVGAGENEQFF
TRBJ2-1 TRBV7-7 NA CASSPSSYNEQFF
TRBJ1-1 TRBV28 NA CASVDGGVGNTEAFF
TRBJ1-1 TRBV6-5 NA CASSYSINSMNTEAFF
TRBJ2-7 TRBV28 TRBD1 CASSLKQGAYEQYF
TRBJ2-7 TRBV6-5 TRBD2 CASKRTSVYEQYF
TRBJ1-1 TRBV20-1 NA CSATMNTEAFF
TRBJ1-1 TRBV5-1 NA CASSRTQTNTEAFF
TRBJ2-5 TRBV2 TRBD1 CASRTGFETQYF
TRBJ2-5 TRBV5-6 NA CASSLAQQETQYF
TRBJ2-7 TRBV29-1 TRBD2 CSVATMSGTTSYEQYF
TRBJ2-7 TRBV5-4 TRBD2 CASSLVLADSYEQYF
TRBJ1-4 TRBV28 NA CASSSRGRGRANEKLFF
TRBJ1-1 TRBV30 NA CAWSVLGGTEAFF
TRBJ2-5 TRBV27 TRBD1 CASSRHRGPARETQYF
TRBJ2-1 TRBV28 NA CASIGDLWNEQFF
TRBJ2-4 TRBV5-6 TRBD1 CASSLDRELNIQYF
TRBJ2-7 TRBV7-8 NA CASSRRLEGPTGFYEQYF
TRBJ2-6 TRBV6-5 TRBD1 CASSQGAGANVLTF
TRBJ1-2 TRBV7-9 TRBD1 CASSLKQTRQGEDYGYTF
TRBJ1-1 TRBV4-1 NA CASSQVGVGGTEAFF
TRBJ2-7 TRBV13 TRBD1 CASSFRLGQGAYEQYF
TRBJ2-3 TRBV5-6 TRBD2 CASSSGTSGFTQYF
TRBJ2-1 TRBV2 TRBD1 CASTTGTDYNEQFF
TRBJ2-7 TRBV10-1 TRBD1 CASSEGQGYEQYF